Below, one T cell receptor beta chain is given with its context. This record belongs to a study of blood T cells in healthy people across ages. The germline V and J ends were trimmed by 3 bases and 6 bases, with 16 bases remaining between them. Germline CDR1 is SGHKS and CDR2 is YYEKEE (reference sequence). The CDR3 is made up of 15 amino acids. The second PCR ran about 7 to 12 cycles with a sample-barcoded 5' primer and J-beta primers. A 12-random-nucleotide template-switch adaptor tagged each cDNA molecule. TCRdb re-called the 5' RACE reads through MiXCR, storing one row per CDR3 protein. The sample has about 1.4 million distinct CDR3 sequences, around 59% seen once.

The chain combines TRBV5-5 with TRBJ2-1; D assignment may be TRBD1 or TRBD2 (5 bases each). Sequences were obtained from blood. The receptor's source is a man between 18 and 29 years old in good health. The CDR3 protein is CASSSLREGVNEQFF. Here the CDR3 DNA reads TGTGCCAGCAGCTCACTGAGGGAAGGGGTCAATGAGCAGTTCTTC.